This passage covers 22 T cell receptor beta chains from one sample sequenced in a study of T cell responses to AZD1222 COVID-19 vaccine. Clones were sequenced by immunoSEQ multiplex PCR, and TCRdb holds only the in-frame ones, with some missing. The sample lists roughly 60,000 clones, roughly 88% seen once, with around 18% in the top ten. The source was peripheral blood, collected on day 0 of AZD1222 vaccination. The receptor set was obtained from an adult in good health.

The count of this clone is one. J is TRBJ2-3 and V is TRBV6-2 or TRBV6-3; 10 nucleotides match TRBD2. V dropped 2 bases and J dropped 5; count of bases not matched to a gene: 10. Per the germline V gene, CDR1 is MNHEY and CDR2 is SVGEGT. This CDR3 is built from 17 residues. CDR3 region: CASSYLSGRAIGDTQYF. In DNA form, the CDR3 reads TGTGCCAGCAGTTACCTGAGCGGGAGGGCCATTGGAGATACGCAGTATTTT.

This sequence joins TRBV19 and TRBJ2-3; possible D gene TRBD2, 6 bases. The V and J ends lost 5 bases and 1 base respectively, with 16 bases between them. This CDR3 comprises 16 residues. Germline V gives CDR1 LNHDA, CDR2 SQIVND (reference sequence). CDR3 amino acids: CASSGELALGTDTQYF. The CDR3 nucleotides read TGTGCCAGTAGTGGGGAGCTAGCGCTCGGCACAGATACGCAGTATTTT.

The rearrangement links TRBV3-1 (or the pseudogene TRBV3-2) to TRBJ2-1; TRBD1 matches 7 bases. V lost 4 bases to trimming and J lost 7 bases; unmatched junction nucleotides: 10. The V gene's germline CDR1 is LGHDT and CDR2 YNNKEL (reference sequence). The CDR3 loop spans 15 amino acids. The CDR3 here is CASSPGEGAMNEQFF. For the CDR3, the DNA is TGTGCCAGCAGCCCCGGAGAGGGGGCAATGAATGAGCAGTTCTTC.

This chain joins TRBV18 and TRBJ1-1; the match to TRBD1 covers 8 bases. V gave up 6 bases and J gave up 3 bases; unmatched junction bases: 3. The CDR3 loop spans 13 amino acids. Per the germline V gene, CDR1 is KGHSH and CDR2 is LQKENI. The chain's CDR3 is CASSTGADTEAFF. As DNA, the CDR3 is TGTGCCAGCTCGACAGGGGCAGACACTGAAGCTTTCTTT.

The chain is built from TRBV28 and TRBJ2-3; D is possibly TRBD2 (5 bases). This CDR3 spans 14 amino acids. Per the germline V gene, CDR1 is MDHEN and CDR2 is SYDVKM. V gave up 5 bases and J gave up 2 bases, with 11 bases separating them. DNA for the CDR3: TGTGCCAGCAGTATCCGGGAAGACACAGATACGCAGTATTTT. Its translation is CASSIREDTDTQYF.

The rearrangement links TRBV15 to TRBJ2-5; tentatively, D is TRBD1 or TRBD2 (7 bases each). V was pared by 6 bases and J by 1 base, with 15 bases between. Germline V gene data show CDR1 as LNHNV and CDR2 as YYDKDF (reference sequence). The CDR3 consists of 15 residues. In nucleotides, the CDR3 is TGTGCCACCAGTGGGAGGGACAGTACCCAAGAGACCCAGTACTTC. It codes for CATSGRDSTQETQYF. Supplemented by reference TRBV15 and TRBJ2-5, the full variable domain reads DAMVIQNPRYQVTQFGKPVTLSCSQTLNHNVMYWYQQKSSQAPKLLFHYYDKDFNNEADTPDNFQSRRPNTSFCFLDIRSPGLGDTAMYLCATSGRDSTQETQYFGPGTRLLVL.

The chain employs TRBV4-2 and TRBJ2-3; tentative D call: TRBD1 (6 bases). The CDR3 runs to 16 residues. V was pared by 1 base and J by 2 bases, with 13 bases between. Germline-derived CDR1 and CDR2 are LGHNA and YNFKEQ. The CDR3 loop is CASSQGRGGDTDTQYF. The CDR3 DNA follows: TGTGCCAGCAGCCAAGGGCGAGGGGGAGACACAGATACGCAGTATTTT.

The chain employs TRBV5-6 and TRBJ1-2; TRBD1 matches at 8 bases. Germline CDR1 SGHDT, CDR2 YYEEEE. V was pared by 0 bases and J by 0 bases, with 4 bases of the junction left unmatched. This CDR3 has 16 residues. The DNA for the CDR3 is TGTGCCAGCAGCTTGGGACAGGGGCCAGCTAACTATGGCTACACCTTC. Its translation is CASSLGQGPANYGYTF.

This chain connects TRBV28 to TRBJ2-4; 12 nucleotides line up with TRBD1. Germline CDR1 and CDR2: MDHEN and SYDVKM. J gave up 6 bases and V 7 bases, and 4 bases lay outside the gene matches. The CDR3 sequence is 14 residues long. The DNA for the CDR3 is TGTGCCAGCAAGTTGGGACAGGGGGCAAACATTCAGTACTTC. Protein: CASKLGQGANIQYF.

The V call is TRBV9, the J call TRBJ2-1; unclear D gene. The CDR3 sequence is 12 residues long. Germline assignment: CDR1 SGDLS and CDR2 YYNGEE. V shed 4 bases and J shed 8 bases, with 10 bases lying between them. The CDR3 here is CASSSRGDEQFF. In nucleotides, the CDR3 is TGTGCCAGCAGCTCCCGCGGTGATGAGCAGTTCTTC. The full variable domain, in which reference TRBV9 and TRBJ2-1 provide the parts outside the CDR3, is DSGVTQTPKHLITATGQRVTLRCSPRSGDLSVYWYQQSLDQGLQFLIQYYNGEERAKGNILERFSAQQFPDLHSELNLSSLELGDSALYFCASSSRGDEQFFGPGTRLTVL.

The chain uses TRBV28 and TRBJ1-4, with a weak D call TRBD1 (5 bases). CDR3 size: 15 residues. V lost 7 bases, J lost 0 bases, and 12 bases lay in between. From germline, CDR1 is MDHEN and CDR2 SYDVKM. The CDR3 spells CASIRQLSTNEKLFF. CDR3 DNA sequence: TGTGCCAGCATCCGACAGCTCTCAACTAATGAAAAACTGTTTTTT.

This clone appeared once. The rearrangement links TRBV7-9 to TRBJ1-6, with TRBD1 as a possible D gene (5 bases). The CDR3 totals 16 residues. Germline values: CDR1 SEHNR, CDR2 FQNEAQ (reference sequence). V was clipped by 5 bases and J by 8 bases, with 19 bases between them. In DNA form, the CDR3 reads TGTGCCAGCAGCCCAGCGGGGGGTAGGAGGGATTCACCCCTCCACTTT. Residues: CASSPAGGRRDSPLHF.

The rearrangement links TRBV19 to TRBJ2-2; weak D call: TRBD2 (6 bases). Germline V CDR1 and CDR2: LNHDA, SQIVND (reference sequence). This CDR3 contains 15 residues. V was pared by 1 base and J by 3 bases, with 9 bases between. CDR3 loop: CASSIAGVDTGELFF. CDR3 coding DNA: TGTGCCAGTAGTATAGCGGGAGTTGACACCGGGGAGCTGTTTTTT.

The chain carries TRBV6-5 and TRBJ1-2; D ambiguous. The CDR3 sequence is 13 residues long. CDR1 is MNHEY, CDR2 SVGAGI, per germline. V lost 6 bases to trimming and J lost 2 bases, with 10 bases between them. In DNA form, the CDR3 reads TGTGCCAGCAGGGTGGACGGAAACTATGGCTACACCTTC. It encodes CASRVDGNYGYTF.

The rearrangement links TRBV9 to TRBJ2-1, with 12 bases matching TRBD2. Germline V gene data show CDR1 as SGDLS and CDR2 as YYNGEE. V lost 0 bases, J lost 9 bases, and 7 bases stayed unmatched. The CDR3 totals 16 residues. CDR3 DNA sequence: TGTGCCAGCAGCGTAGCCTCTCTAGCGGGAGGGCCTGAGCAGTTCTTC. Translating it yields CASSVASLAGGPEQFF.

The gene calls are TRBV6-2 or TRBV6-3 and TRBJ2-5, with TRBD2 matching over 14 bases. Per the germline V gene, CDR1 is MNHEY and CDR2 is SVGEGT. V shed 5 bases and J 4 bases; nucleotides not matched to a gene: 9. This CDR3 has 17 residues. The CDR3 here is CASSVGTSGRVAETQYF. CDR3 DNA: TGTGCCAGCAGTGTTGGGACTAGCGGGAGAGTAGCAGAGACCCAGTACTTC.

The chain is built from TRBV5-1 and TRBJ1-1, with D uncertain. There are 14 residues in the CDR3. V lost 2 bases to trimming and J lost 3 bases, with 11 bases between them. Germline CDR1 reads SGHRS; CDR2 reads YFSETQ. The CDR3 region has the DNA TGCGCCAGCAGCTTACCGACGGGCGACACTGAAGCTTTCTTT. This gives the protein CASSLPTGDTEAFF.

The chain couples TRBV2 to TRBJ2-5; 7 nucleotides agree with TRBD1. Germline V lookup: CDR1 SNHLY, CDR2 FYNNEI. The CDR3 is made up of 13 amino acids. V dropped 6 bases and J dropped 2; count of bases not matched to a gene: 3. The CDR3 loop reads CASRDRAQETQYF. The DNA of the CDR3 is TGTGCCAGCAGAGACAGGGCGCAAGAGACCCAGTACTTC.

The chain couples TRBV7-9 to TRBJ2-7, with TRBD2 as a possible D gene (6 bases). The V gene's germline CDR1 is SEHNR and CDR2 FQNEAQ (reference sequence). Trimming stripped 7 bases from V and 5 bases from J, with 18 bases between. There are 14 residues in the CDR3. Here the CDR3 reads CASTRTQGGHEQYF. The CDR3 bases are TGTGCCAGCACCCGGACCCAGGGAGGTCACGAGCAGTACTTC.

The chain employs TRBV18 and TRBJ1-4; D is perhaps TRBD1 (5 bases). Germline-derived CDR1 and CDR2 are KGHSH and LQKENI. With 4 bases removed from V and 5 bases from J, the gap between germline ends came to 14 bases. There are 15 residues in the CDR3. The DNA of the CDR3 is TGTGCCAGCTCACAAGAACAGGCCCAAAATGAAAAACTGTTTTTT. It is translated as CASSQEQAQNEKLFF.

The chain employs TRBV23-1 and TRBJ2-5, with 10 bases aligning to TRBD1. TRBV23-1 falls under the ORF class, with uncertain function. CDR3 length equals 18 residues. The J segment lost 4 bases and the V segment lost 3 bases, leaving 14 bases of the junction unmatched. The CDR3 sequence is CASSHGIPGQGRGETQYF. CDR3 bases: TGCGCCAGCAGTCACGGTATTCCGGGACAGGGGCGGGGAGAGACCCAGTACTTC.

The chain uses TRBV7-2 and TRBJ1-1, with TRBD1 matching 8 bases. Germline values: CDR1 SGHTA, CDR2 FQGNSA. The CDR3 length is 14 residues. J lost 3 bases, V lost 6 bases, and 6 bases had no gene match. CDR3 sequence (DNA): TGTGCCAGCAGACCCCACAGGGGGGACACTGAAGCTTTCTTT. Protein product: CASRPHRGDTEAFF.